This TCR beta chain was sequenced during a study of blood T cell repertoires in COVID-19. This CDR3 is built from 12 residues. With 6 bases removed from V and 3 bases from J, the gap between germline ends came to 8 bases. Looked up from germline, CDR1 is WSHSY and CDR2 is SAAADI. Sequenced by immunoSEQ multiplex PCR; TCRdb stores in-frame clones only, minus some. The profile covers around 130,000 clones, with roughly 87% appearing a single time and more than 15% taken by the ten largest. The sample comprised PBMCs or T cells enriched from blood (not recorded which). This rearrangement joins TRBV10-2 to TRBJ1-1; D remains ambiguous. The source of this sequence is a young man who had recovered from COVID-19. As DNA, the CDR3 is TGCGCCAGCAGCGAGGTCGACACTGAAGCTTTCTTT. Protein product: CASSEVDTEAFF.